The entry below describes one T cell receptor beta chain. TCRdb recomputed calls from the 5' RACE reads with MiXCR, one row per CDR3 protein. The sample records about 96,000 distinct CDR3 sequences, about 8.8% being singletons. This record comes from a study of T cells after yellow fever vaccination. Study results and limitations: In post-booster samples, most primary-vaccination clones reappeared (approximately 96% CD4, about 90% CD8).

This CDR3 has 12 residues. Germline V lookup: CDR1 MNHNS, CDR2 SASEGT. Deletions cut 2 bases from V and 6 bases from J, with 8 bases between. The sequence came from a man in his late teens or twenties who received the YFV17D yellow fever vaccine. The sample consisted of CD8+ T cells not binding an NS4B(214-222) dextramer, sorted from PBMCs, taken less than 18 days after the first yellow fever vaccination. V gene TRBV6-1 combines with J gene TRBJ2-7; no clear D. Here the CDR3 DNA reads TGTGCCAGCAGTGAAACTCCTCTCGAGCAGTACTTC. Its translation is CASSETPLEQYF.